This TCR beta chain comes out of a study of spatial heterogeneity in lung cancer. Whole-study context: Any follow-up PBMC samples that were available went on to be sequenced, and the median time to follow-up was roughly two years after resection. Each distinct TCR and UMI combination averaged more than ten appearances in raw reads. Study-wide results and limits: At tumor resection, ubiquitous expanded TCRs were detected in blood more often than later.

V shed 5 bases and J shed 1 base, with 13 bases lying between them. Germline V gene data show CDR1 as MDHEN and CDR2 as SYDVKM. This CDR3 is built from 15 residues. Regarding time point: blood at routine non-recurrence follow-up after resection. This clonotype has just a few counts. Its antigen is still unknown. The library protocol tagged each TCR cDNA with a unique molecular identifier. In TCRdb, the 5' RACE reads were re-called with MiXCR into one record per CDR3 protein. The sample includes 8,500 to 14,000 distinct CDR3 sequences, 9.5% to 13% of them seen just once. The clonotype comes from a female donor with early-stage non-small cell lung cancer. The source material was PBMCs, sampled at follow-up. The rearrangement links TRBV28 to TRBJ2-3, with D perhaps matching TRBD2 (7 bases). CDR3 DNA: TGTGCCAGCAGTCAGTTGGGGGGGCGCACAGATACGCAGTATTTT. It specifies CASSQLGGRTDTQYF.